The 31 T cell receptor beta chains reported below all come from one sample, sequenced in a study of OX40 agonist ivuxolimab in advanced cancers. Sequencing used immunoSEQ multiplex PCR; TCRdb keeps in-frame clones, though not all of them. The sample lists 65,000 to 80,000 clones, 90% to 95% occurring once. The specimen was CD4+ or CD8+ T cells sorted from blood, collected in a trial of the OX40 agonist ivuxolimab. Receptors originate from an adult with an advanced solid tumor such as melanoma, head and neck, liver or kidney cancer.

The J gene is TRBJ2-7, the V gene TRBV5-1; 8 nucleotides align to TRBD2. J gave up 6 bases and V 4 bases, and 9 bases lay outside the gene matches. CDR1 is SGHRS and CDR2 is YFSETQ in the germline V gene. This CDR3 has 14 amino acids. The CDR3 is CASSPLGGEGEQYF. The CDR3 DNA reads as TGCGCCAGCAGCCCCCTCGGGGGGGAGGGCGAGCAGTACTTC.

The genes are TRBV6-6 and TRBJ1-1, with D possibly matching TRBD1 (5 bases). This CDR3 is built from 14 residues. Between the trimmed V and J ends, which lost 6 bases and 1 base, there was a span of 12 bases. The germline V gene encodes CDR1 MNHNY and CDR2 SVGAGI (reference sequence). The CDR3 DNA reads as TGTGCCAGCAGGGACCACGACAGGAACACTGAAGCTTTCTTT. It is translated as CASRDHDRNTEAFF.

V is TRBV5-1 and J is TRBJ2-5, with D perhaps TRBD1 (8 bases). Looked up from germline, CDR1 is SGHRS and CDR2 is YFSETQ. The CDR3 sequence is 14 residues long. Trimming removed 4 bases at V and 4 bases at J, with 14 bases between. DNA for the CDR3: TGCGCCAGCAGCCAACAGGGGGGGATAGAGACCCAGTACTTC. This translates into CASSQQGGIETQYF. The variable domain in full, completed from reference TRBV5-1 and TRBJ2-5, reads KAGVTQTPRYLIKTRGQQVTLSCSPISGHRSVSWYQQTPGQGLQFLFEYFSETQRNKGNFPGRFSGRQFSNSRSEMNVSTLELGDSALYLCASSQQGGIETQYFGPGTRLLVL.

The V and J genes are TRBV4-2 and TRBJ2-1; TRBD2 matches at 8 bases. The CDR3 extends over 14 amino acids. Germline CDR1 and CDR2: LGHNA and YNFKEQ. Germline trimming cut 2 bases from V and 7 bases from J; bases unmatched to any gene: 4. The CDR3 DNA reads TGTGCCAGCAGCCAACGGGAGGGCCTAAATGAGCAGTTCTTC. Its protein product is CASSQREGLNEQFF.

CDR3 loop: CASSLPGNNEKLFF. Here the CDR3 DNA reads TGTGCCAGCAGTTTACCGGGGAATAATGAAAAACTGTTTTTT. V and J are TRBV28 and TRBJ1-4; D remains ambiguous. Germline CDR1 MDHEN, CDR2 SYDVKM. There are 14 residues in the CDR3. The V and J ends lost 2 bases and 4 bases respectively, with 8 bases between them.

This chain connects TRBV29-1 to TRBJ2-7; TRBD2 matches 10 bases. The J segment lost 7 bases and the V segment lost 6 bases, leaving 12 bases of the junction unmatched. The CDR3 contains 14 residues. Per germline, CDR1 SQVTM and CDR2 ANQGSEA. The CDR3 nucleotides read TGCAGCGTCGCAACCTCACTAGCGGGAAATGAGCAGTACTTC. It translates to CSVATSLAGNEQYF.

This clone was seen once. J is TRBJ2-7 and V is TRBV6-1; 7 bases agree with TRBD1. Trimming removed 8 bases from V and 0 bases from J; junction bases left unmatched: 7. The V gene's germline CDR1 is MNHNS and CDR2 SASEGT. The CDR3 covers 14 residues. CDR3 region: CASRPGQSSYEQYF. CDR3 DNA sequence: TGTGCCAGCCGCCCGGGACAGAGCTCCTACGAGCAGTACTTC.

The CDR3 DNA sequence: TGTGCCAGCAGGGGACAGGGGTTCAACTATGGCTACACCTTC. This gives the protein CASRGQGFNYGYTF. V and J are TRBV6-6 and TRBJ1-2; 10 bases agree with TRBD1. Trimming removed 6 bases from V and 2 bases from J; junction bases left unmatched: 3. Germline loops: CDR1 MNHNY, CDR2 SVGAGI (reference sequence). The CDR3 is 14 residues long.

The chain is built from TRBV5-1 and TRBJ2-5; D gene ambiguous. V was pared by 4 bases and J by 3 bases, with 4 bases between. CDR1 is SGHRS and CDR2 is YFSETQ in the germline V gene. CDR3 length: 11 amino acids. The CDR3 coding sequence is TGCGCCAGCAGCGCGGAAGAGACCCAGTACTTC. Amino acid sequence: CASSAEETQYF.

The chain carries TRBV5-1 and TRBJ2-1; D possibly corresponds to TRBD1 (6 bases). CDR3 length: 15 amino acids. In germline, CDR1 is SGHRS, CDR2 YFSETQ. V lost 0 bases and J lost 0, with 7 bases in between. CDR3 coding DNA: TGCGCCAGCAGCTTGGGACAGGCCTCCTACAATGAGCAGTTCTTC. Protein: CASSLGQASYNEQFF.

This clone has only a few counts. V gene TRBV7-8 combines with J gene TRBJ1-5, with D uncertain. V lost 1 base and J lost 6, with 13 bases in between. The CDR3 runs to 15 residues. Germline lookup yields CDR1 SGHVS and CDR2 FQNEAQ. The CDR3 is CASSLDSGRSQPQHF. The CDR3 nucleotides are TGTGCCAGCAGCTTAGATTCGGGGAGGAGTCAGCCCCAGCATTTT. The full variable domain, in which reference TRBV7-8 and TRBJ1-5 provide the parts outside the CDR3, is GAGVSQSPRYKVAKRGQDVALRCDPISGHVSLFWYQQALGQGPEFLTYFQNEAQLDKSGLPSDRFFAERPEGSVSTLKIQRTQQEDSAVYLCASSLDSGRSQPQHFGDGTRLSIL.

This rearrangement joins TRBV27 to TRBJ1-2; D call uncertain. Looked up from germline, CDR1 is MNHEY and CDR2 is SMNVEV (reference sequence). This CDR3 has 16 residues. V was cut by 0 bases and J by 8 bases, with 19 bases left in between. CDR3: CASSLSTVLGSGGYTF. The CDR3 coding sequence is TGTGCCAGCAGTTTATCCACAGTGTTAGGTAGTGGGGGCTACACCTTC.

On this clone: Other DNA sequences from this sample encode an identical CDR3 as well. V gene TRBV7-3 combines with J gene TRBJ2-5; possible D gene TRBD2, 6 bases. Trimming stripped 3 bases from V and 4 bases from J, with 12 bases between. CDR3 size: 14 residues. Germline V lookup: CDR1 SGHTA, CDR2 FQGTGA. The CDR3 DNA reads as TGTGCCAGCAGCTTGAGCGGGCCGGGAGAGACCCAGTACTTC. Protein: CASSLSGPGETQYF.

The chain combines TRBV6-1 with TRBJ1-1; D is unclear. The V end was cut by 0 bases, the J end by 1 base, with 6 bases between. Germline CDR1 and CDR2: MNHNS and SASEGT. The CDR3 covers 14 residues. The CDR3 DNA sequence: TGTGCCAGCAGTGAAGCGGTAGGGAACACTGAAGCTTTCTTT. This encodes CASSEAVGNTEAFF.

V usage is TRBV6-5 and J usage is TRBJ2-1, with D possibly matching TRBD2 (6 bases). The germline CDR1 and CDR2 sequences are MNHEY and SVGAGI. The germline V and J ends were trimmed by 6 bases and 1 base, with 13 bases remaining between them. The CDR3 covers 15 residues. CDR3 DNA sequence: TGTGCCAGCAGCTCCGGGACTCCTTCCTACAATGAGCAGTTCTTC. This codes for CASSSGTPSYNEQFF.

This chain joins TRBV6-6 and TRBJ2-5; D unresolved. The CDR3 has 12 residues. V dropped 11 bases and J dropped 5 bases, with 15 bases sitting between them. Germline assignment: CDR1 MNHNY and CDR2 SVGAGI (reference sequence). In DNA form, the CDR3 reads TGTGCCTTCGCCCAGCGTCCGGAGACCCAGTACTTC. Translation gives CAFAQRPETQYF.

This chain links TRBV6-5 with TRBJ1-2; no clear D gene. From germline, CDR1 is MNHEY and CDR2 SVGAGI. This CDR3 region has 15 residues. V was pared by 0 bases and J by 8 bases, with 16 bases between. The CDR3 sequence: CASSYSNRGLGGYTF. Here the CDR3 DNA reads TGTGCCAGCAGTTACTCGAATCGGGGTCTTGGGGGCTACACCTTC.

The V gene is TRBV5-6, the J gene TRBJ1-2; a weak D match, TRBD1 (6 bases). V lost 4 bases to trimming and J lost 4 bases, with 11 bases between them. Germline assignment: CDR1 SGHDT and CDR2 YYEEEE. The CDR3 totals 13 residues. CDR3 sequence reads: CASSIGQSYGYTF. The CDR3 region has the DNA TGTGCCAGCAGCATCGGACAGAGCTATGGCTACACCTTC.

This rearrangement joins TRBV6-6 to TRBJ2-5; TRBD1 aligns across 9 bases. CDR1 and CDR2 (germline): MNHNY, SVGAGI (reference sequence). V lost 0 bases, J lost 7 bases, and 9 bases stayed unmatched. This CDR3 has 16 amino acids. CDR3 sequence: CASSYSTGGGSGTQYF. CDR3 sequence (DNA): TGTGCCAGCAGTTACTCAACAGGGGGCGGTTCTGGGACCCAGTACTTC.

This chain joins TRBV15 and TRBJ2-3; the match to TRBD2 covers 11 bases. Germline-derived CDR1 and CDR2 are LNHNV and YYDKDF (reference sequence). The length of the CDR3 is 16 residues. Germline trimming cut 4 bases from V and 1 base from J; bases unmatched to any gene: 4. The CDR3 DNA reads as TGTGCCACCAGCACCGGGACTAGCGGAGGCACAGATACGCAGTATTTT. Translated: CATSTGTSGGTDTQYF.

This chain connects TRBV6-6 to TRBJ2-5, with a possible D match to TRBD1 (6 bases). There are 14 residues in the CDR3. V dropped 5 bases and J dropped 5 bases, with 15 bases sitting between them. In germline, CDR1 is MNHNY, CDR2 SVGAGI (reference sequence). CDR3 bases: TGTGCCAGCAGTAAATCAGGGGTTGTTGAGACCCAGTACTTC. Translating gives CASSKSGVVETQYF.

The chain employs TRBV6-5 and TRBJ1-2, with D possibly matching TRBD1 (5 bases). The CDR3 sequence is 14 residues long. The V gene lost 4 bases and the J gene lost 2 bases, with 11 bases spanning the gap. From germline, CDR1 is MNHEY and CDR2 SVGAGI. CDR3 bases: TGTGCCAGCAGTTCCATGGGACGGAACTATGGCTACACCTTC. Amino acids: CASSSMGRNYGYTF.

The chain links TRBV7-9 to TRBJ2-5; TRBD1 matches at 11 bases. V gave up 5 bases and J gave up 4 bases; unmatched junction bases: 6. Germline CDR1 reads SEHNR; CDR2 reads FQNEAQ (reference sequence). CDR3 length: 15 residues. Here the CDR3 reads CASSIFGQGAETQYF. The CDR3 DNA is TGTGCCAGCAGCATATTCGGACAGGGGGCAGAGACCCAGTACTTC.

Notes on this clone: At one boundary the junction diverges from the germline segment, which might be a read error. This chain links TRBV9 with TRBJ1-1; no clear D gene. CDR1 SGDLS and CDR2 YYNGEE come from the germline V gene. CDR3 size: 14 residues. Written as DNA, the CDR3 is TGTGCCGGCAGCGTAGGGTCAGTCGGAACTGAAGCTTTCTTT. This gives the protein CAGSVGSVGTEAFF. The full variable domain, in which reference TRBV9 and TRBJ1-1 provide the parts outside the CDR3, is DSGVTQTPKHLITATGQRVTLRCSPRSGDLSVYWYQQSLDQGLQFLIQYYNGEERAKGNILERFSAQQFPDLHSELNLSSLELGDSALYFCAGSVGSVGTEAFFGQGTRLTVV.

The table lists this clone with a count of one. The chain carries TRBV11-2 and TRBJ1-2; D is unresolved. The CDR3 extends over 15 amino acids. Per germline, CDR1 SGHAT and CDR2 FQNNGV. The V end lost 7 bases, the J end lost 6 bases, and 21 bases lay between the germline ends. CDR3 sequence (DNA): TGTGCCAGCACCCCCCTGACATTCACGGCCCATGGCTACACCTTC. It yields the protein CASTPLTFTAHGYTF.

The CDR3 region is CASSPLGLEYHEQFF. The CDR3 nucleotides are TGCGCCAGCAGCCCCCTGGGACTAGAATATCATGAGCAGTTCTTC. The chain recombines TRBV5-1 with TRBJ2-1, with TRBD2 matching 8 bases. The V gene end was trimmed by 4 bases and the J gene end by 8 bases; junction bases not matched to a gene: 11. CDR1 and CDR2 from the germline V gene are SGHRS and YFSETQ. This CDR3 has 15 amino acids.

The rearrangement links TRBV5-1 to TRBJ2-2; no clear D. V was clipped by 5 bases and J by 1 base, with 15 bases between them. The CDR3 covers 16 residues. Germline-derived CDR1 and CDR2 are SGHRS and YFSETQ. DNA of the CDR3: TGCGCCAGCAGGCCTATCGAAACCCAGAACACCGGGGAGCTGTTTTTT. This gives the protein CASRPIETQNTGELFF.

The rearrangement links TRBV7-2 to TRBJ2-7, with 12 bases aligning to TRBD2. The germline V gene has CDR1 SGHTA and CDR2 FQGNSA. The ends lost 7 bases at V and 4 bases at J; junction bases unmatched: 14. The CDR3 length is 17 residues. CDR3 residues: CASNPGGTSGRRYEQYF. The DNA of the CDR3 is TGTGCCAGCAACCCGGGGGGAACTAGCGGGAGGAGGTACGAGCAGTACTTC.

The V call is TRBV2, the J call TRBJ1-6; D not resolved. V lost 6 bases and J 6 bases, leaving 12 bases between the germline ends. CDR3 size: 14 residues. CDR1 SNHLY and CDR2 FYNNEI come from the germline V gene. The CDR3 coding sequence is TGTGCCAGCAGGTACAGCTATAGTAATTCACCCCTCCACTTT. This encodes CASRYSYSNSPLHF.

J is TRBJ1-5 and V is TRBV4-1; no clear D. V dropped 4 bases and J dropped 7 bases, with 20 bases sitting between them. The CDR3 covers 16 residues. CDR1 and CDR2 from the germline V gene are MGHRA and YSYEKL. The CDR3, as DNA: TGCGCCAGCAGCCCGCTTGGCCAAAAGAATGGACAGCCCCAGCATTTT. It specifies CASSPLGQKNGQPQHF.

A few counts support this clone. The chain combines TRBV14 with TRBJ2-1; TRBD2 matches at 10 bases. Per the germline V gene, CDR1 is SGHDN and CDR2 is FVKESK. CDR3 length: 17 amino acids. J lost 7 bases, V lost 3 bases, and 12 bases had no gene match. CDR3 sequence (DNA): TGTGCCAGCAGCCAGGGCTGGCTAGCGGGAGAAACGAATGAGCAGTTCTTC. This translates into CASSQGWLAGETNEQFF.